Below are 25 T cell receptor beta chains sequenced from a single sample in a study of shared clonotypes between healthy human individuals. Clones were sequenced by immunoSEQ multiplex PCR, and TCRdb holds only the in-frame ones, with some missing. The sample contains a few million clones, just over 90% of which appear only once. Material: naive CD4+ T cells sorted from blood. Subset in this sample: CD45RA+ positively selected. These receptor sequences come from a man in his late teens or twenties in good health.

The chain has TRBV6-5 and TRBJ1-5, with D maybe TRBD1 (5 bases). The V gene lost 5 bases and the J gene lost 7 bases, with 15 bases spanning the gap. The CDR3 length is 14 residues. Germline V gives CDR1 MNHEY, CDR2 SVGAGI. The CDR3 is CASSQGARGQPQHF. CDR3 coding DNA: TGTGCCAGCAGTCAAGGGGCCCGCGGGCAGCCCCAGCATTTT.

This clone was observed a single time. The chain links TRBV9 to TRBJ2-4; maybe TRBD2 (6 bases). CDR3 length equals 15 residues. V lost 0 bases, J lost 4 bases, and 11 bases lay in between. Germline values: CDR1 SGDLS, CDR2 YYNGEE. The CDR3 region has the DNA TGTGCCAGCAGCGTAGAGGGACTCGTTAAAAACATTCAGTACTTC. It codes for CASSVEGLVKNIQYF.

The chain links TRBV28 to TRBJ1-1; no firm D call. The CDR3 is made up of 13 amino acids. Germline V CDR1 and CDR2: MDHEN, SYDVKM. Trimming pared 8 bases from V and 7 bases from J, leaving 17 bases between. CDR3 loop: CASPESRTGEAFF. CDR3 coding DNA: TGTGCCAGCCCCGAATCCCGAACGGGTGAAGCTTTCTTT. The variable domain in full, with the rest retrieved from reference TRBV28 and TRBJ1-1, is DVKVTQSSRYLVKRTGEKVFLECVQDMDHENMFWYRQDPGLGLRLIYFSYDVKMKEKGDIPEGYSVSREKKERFSLILESASTNQTSMYLCASPESRTGEAFFGQGTRLTVV.

A single count supports this clone. Other nucleotide sequences from this sample produce the same CDR3. The chain links TRBV18 to TRBJ2-7, with a weak D call TRBD1 (5 bases). Germline assignment: CDR1 KGHSH and CDR2 LQKENI. The ends were cut back, 4 bases at V and 3 bases at J, with 7 bases in the middle. This CDR3 is built from 12 residues. In nucleotides, the CDR3 is TGTGCCAGCTCACTCCAGGGCTACGAGCAGTACTTC. Translating gives CASSLQGYEQYF.

The chain couples TRBV11-2 to TRBJ2-5; D is perhaps TRBD1 (6 bases). Trimming took off 1 base at V and 3 bases at J, with 9 bases between the two ends. The V gene's germline CDR1 is SGHAT and CDR2 FQNNGV. The CDR3 has 14 residues. Written as DNA, the CDR3 is TGTGCCAGCAGCTTAGGGACAGCTAAAGAGACCCAGTACTTC. Its translation is CASSLGTAKETQYF. The whole variable domain, filled in from reference TRBV11-2 and TRBJ2-5, reads EAGVAQSPRYKIIEKRQSVAFWCNPISGHATLYWYQQILGQGPKLLIQFQNNGVVDDSQLPKDRFSAERLKGVDSTLKIQPAKLEDSAVYLCASSLGTAKETQYFGPGTRLLVL.

This chain connects TRBV5-1 to TRBJ1-2; possibly TRBD1 for D (5 bases). The germline CDR1 and CDR2 sequences are SGHRS and YFSETQ. Trimming left V 3 bases short and J 3 bases short, with 15 bases between. This CDR3 contains 15 residues. Written as DNA, the CDR3 is TGCGCCAGCAGCTCTGCGCCCGGGACGTACTATGGCTACACCTTC. This codes for CASSSAPGTYYGYTF.

The count of this clone is one. The rearrangement links TRBV5-5 to TRBJ1-3; D gene uncertain. Trimming cost V 0 bases and J 4 bases, with 14 bases left between them. The CDR3 spans 16 residues. CDR1 and CDR2 (germline): SGHKS, YYEKEE (reference sequence). The CDR3, as DNA: TGTGCCAGCAGCTTGGATCAATCCTTGTCCGGAAACACCATATATTTT. It yields the protein CASSLDQSLSGNTIYF.

The rearrangement joins TRBV7-2 to TRBJ1-3; D remains ambiguous. The ends were cut back, 4 bases at V and 0 bases at J, with 13 bases in the middle. Germline loops: CDR1 SGHTA, CDR2 FQGNSA. CDR3 length: 16 amino acids. CDR3 in amino acids: CASSSGAQVSGNTIYF. CDR3 DNA: TGTGCCAGCAGCTCCGGAGCTCAGGTCTCTGGAAACACCATATATTTT.

V gene TRBV6-5 combines with J gene TRBJ1-2, with no clear D. CDR1 and CDR2 (germline): MNHEY, SVGAGI. The CDR3 has 12 amino acids. V gave up 7 bases and J gave up 4 bases, with 10 bases separating them. The CDR3: CASTPDFYGYTF. In DNA, the CDR3 is TGTGCCAGCACCCCCGACTTCTATGGCTACACCTTC.

The J gene is TRBJ1-2, the V gene TRBV6-1; D gene uncertain. The germline V and J ends were trimmed by 7 bases and 0 bases, with 12 bases remaining between them. This CDR3 comprises 14 residues. The germline V gene encodes CDR1 MNHNS and CDR2 SASEGT. In nucleotides, the CDR3 is TGTGCCAGCATGTTGGCGGCGACTAACTATGGCTACACCTTC. Residues: CASMLAATNYGYTF.

The chain recombines TRBV25-1 with TRBJ2-2, with no clear D. Germline V gene sequence: CDR1 MGHDK, CDR2 SYGVNS. Trimming shortened V by 5 bases and J by 1 base, and 5 bases separated the two germline ends. The CDR3 has 13 residues. The CDR3 is CASSRQNTGELFF. The DNA for the CDR3 is TGTGCCAGCAGTCGTCAGAACACCGGGGAGCTGTTTTTT.

The V and J genes are TRBV6-6 and TRBJ1-1; D is unclear. Trimming removed 2 bases at V and 1 base at J, with 8 bases between. Germline CDR1 reads MNHNY; CDR2 reads SVGAGI (reference sequence). The CDR3 is 14 residues long. CDR3 DNA sequence: TGTGCCAGCAGTTACCCCCAAAAGAACACTGAAGCTTTCTTT. It encodes CASSYPQKNTEAFF.

The genes are TRBV4-3 and TRBJ2-1; TRBD2 agrees at 8 bases. CDR3 size: 15 residues. Trimming took 8 bases from V and 9 from J; bases not matched to a gene: 15. The germline V gene has CDR1 LGHNA and CDR2 YSLEER. CDR3 protein: CASSLTSDPGGEQFF. The CDR3 DNA reads TGCGCCAGCTCCCTGACTAGCGACCCAGGAGGTGAGCAGTTCTTC.

The chain is built from TRBV2 and TRBJ1-2; D unresolved. This CDR3 spans 12 amino acids. The germline gives CDR1 SNHLY, CDR2 FYNNEI. V was pared by 5 bases and J by 5 bases, with 9 bases between. The chain's CDR3 is CASSSTEYGYTF. In DNA form, the CDR3 reads TGTGCCAGCAGTTCCACGGAGTATGGCTACACCTTC.

J is TRBJ2-1 and V is TRBV20-1; maybe TRBD2 (5 bases). Germline lookup yields CDR1 DFQATT and CDR2 SNEGSKA (reference sequence). The CDR3 covers 10 residues. V was trimmed by 7 bases and J by 9 bases, leaving 10 bases between them. CDR3 nucleotide sequence: TGCAGTGGGGGAGAGAGTGAGCAGTTCTTC. It yields the protein CSGGESEQFF.

The chain joins TRBV5-4 to TRBJ2-5, with D uncertain. Germline CDR1 reads SGHNT; CDR2 reads YYREEE (reference sequence). V shed 1 base and J shed 0 bases, with 4 bases lying between them. This CDR3 is built from 13 residues. DNA of the CDR3: TGTGCCAGCAGCTTGAAGGACCAAGAGACCCAGTACTTC. Encoded protein: CASSLKDQETQYF.

This chain uses TRBV5-4 with TRBJ2-7; possible D gene TRBD1, 6 bases. The CDR3 extends over 15 amino acids. CDR1 is SGHNT and CDR2 is YYREEE in the germline V gene (reference sequence). Trimming left V 4 bases short and J 3 bases short, with 17 bases between. The CDR3 region is CASSHRDKIFYEQYF. The CDR3 DNA is TGTGCCAGCAGCCACCGGGACAAAATATTCTACGAGCAGTACTTC.

The chain couples TRBV27 to TRBJ1-1, with D unclear. The CDR3 loop spans 15 amino acids. Trimming pared 0 bases from V and 0 bases from J, leaving 8 bases between. Germline V gives CDR1 MNHEY, CDR2 SMNVEV (reference sequence). The CDR3: CASSLSGGMNTEAFF. The CDR3 DNA reads as TGTGCCAGCAGTTTATCGGGCGGCATGAACACTGAAGCTTTCTTT.

The rearrangement links TRBV4-1 to TRBJ2-1; 12 bases map to TRBD2. Per the germline V gene, CDR1 is MGHRA and CDR2 is YSYEKL. Trimming at V came to 5 bases and at J to 3 bases, leaving 2 bases not matched to a gene. This CDR3 region has 15 residues. The CDR3 nucleotides are TGCGCCAGCAGCAGACTAGCGGGGGACTACAATGAGCAGTTCTTC. Translation: CASSRLAGDYNEQFF.

The V gene is TRBV2, the J gene TRBJ1-2; 10 bases are a match to TRBD1. The CDR3 contains 14 residues. J gave up 0 bases and V 6 bases, and 1 base lay outside the gene matches. Germline values: CDR1 SNHLY, CDR2 FYNNEI. In nucleotides, the CDR3 is TGTGCCAGCAGGGGACAGGGGCCTAACTATGGCTACACCTTC. Amino acids: CASRGQGPNYGYTF. The full variable domain, with the rest looked up from reference TRBV2 and TRBJ1-2, is EPEVTQTPSHQVTQMGQEVILRCVPISNHLYFYWYRQILGQKVEFLVSFYNNEISEKSEIFDDQFSVERPDGSNFTLKIRSTKLEDSAMYFCASRGQGPNYGYTFGSGTRLTVV.

This chain joins TRBV6-5 and TRBJ1-5; unclear D gene. Trimming took 7 bases from V and 7 from J, leaving 14 bases between them. The germline V gene has CDR1 MNHEY and CDR2 SVGAGI. This CDR3 is 13 amino acids long. CDR3 in amino acids: CASTNRKEQPQHF. For the CDR3, the DNA is TGTGCCAGCACCAATCGGAAAGAGCAGCCCCAGCATTTT.

With regard to this clone: The sample has other DNA sequences that encode this CDR3 too. The chain couples TRBV19 to TRBJ2-7, with TRBD1 matching 9 bases. Trimming took 1 base from V and 0 from J; bases not matched to a gene: 1. The CDR3 sequence is 15 residues long. Germline CDR1 reads LNHDA; CDR2 reads SQIVND (reference sequence). CDR3 protein: CASSIAGQGSYEQYF. Here the CDR3 DNA reads TGTGCCAGTAGTATAGCGGGACAGGGCTCCTACGAGCAGTACTTC.

This sequence joins TRBV4-1 and TRBJ2-7; 10 bases fit TRBD1. From germline, CDR1 is MGHRA and CDR2 YSYEKL. V shed 4 bases and J 5 bases; nucleotides not matched to a gene: 5. The CDR3 consists of 14 residues. CDR3 DNA sequence: TGCGCCAGCAGCCCTCTGACAGGGGGCAACGAGCAGTACTTC. The encoded protein is CASSPLTGGNEQYF.

This clone was detected only once. Other DNA variants within this sample encode the same CDR3. The chain links TRBV5-6 to TRBJ1-1; the D gene is possibly TRBD1 (5 bases). The ends were cut back, 4 bases at V and 1 base at J, with 17 bases in the middle. Germline values: CDR1 SGHDT, CDR2 YYEEEE. The CDR3 consists of 16 residues. The CDR3 protein is CASSPGTRIRNTEAFF. DNA of the CDR3: TGTGCCAGCAGCCCGGGGACCCGTATTCGGAACACTGAAGCTTTCTTT.

The chain carries TRBV5-1 and TRBJ2-5, with D possibly called TRBD1 or TRBD2 (7 bases each). CDR3 length: 14 residues. CDR1 and CDR2 (germline): SGHRS, YFSETQ. The V and J ends lost 4 bases and 5 bases respectively, with 15 bases between them. The CDR3 loop is CASSQTGRGETQYF. The DNA of the CDR3 is TGCGCCAGCAGCCAGACAGGGAGGGGGGAGACCCAGTACTTC.